The 17 T cell receptor beta chains below all came from one sample that was sequenced in a study of CD8 T cells in Susac syndrome. RNA, at roughly 0.45 to 1 ug, was reverse transcribed with random hexamers. MiXCR, applied by TCRdb to the immunoSEQ multiplex PCR reads, yields one record per CDR3 protein. The repertoire has 200,000 or so distinct CDR3 sequences, about 95% of them found once; the top ten carry 0.085% to 0.095%. The sequenced sample was CD4+ T cells from PBMCs. Receptors were obtained from a human donor with multiple sclerosis.

The J gene is TRBJ1-5, the V gene TRBV4-1; D is perhaps TRBD1 (5 bases). The CDR3 runs to 16 residues. The germline gives CDR1 MGHRA, CDR2 YSYEKL. The germline V and J ends were trimmed by 0 bases and 5 bases, with 14 bases remaining between them. This CDR3 reads CASSQDGAGRDQPQHF. In DNA, the CDR3 is TGCGCCAGCAGCCAAGATGGGGCAGGAAGAGATCAGCCCCAGCATTTT.

This clonotype was counted once. V and J are TRBV24-1 and TRBJ2-6; no definite D call. Trimming removed 5 bases at V and 1 base at J, with 14 bases between. In germline, CDR1 is KGHDR, CDR2 SFDVKD. CDR3 length equals 17 residues. CDR3 in DNA: TGTGCCACCAGTGTCCCGCCCCGACGGTCTGGGGCCAACGTCCTGACTTTC. Translated, it gives CATSVPPRRSGANVLTF.

This clonotype was found once. This rearrangement joins TRBV19 to TRBJ1-1, with 7 bases identical to TRBD1. Germline V lookup: CDR1 LNHDA, CDR2 SQIVND (reference sequence). The CDR3 is 14 amino acids. Trimming at V came to 6 bases and at J to 4 bases, leaving 8 bases not matched to a gene. The CDR3 region has the DNA TGTGCCAGTAGAGAAGGGGGCGGTGGCACTGAAGCTTTCTTT. Amino acids: CASREGGGGTEAFF.

J is TRBJ2-3 and V is TRBV3-1; possible D gene TRBD1, 5 bases. Germline-derived CDR1 and CDR2 are LGHDT and YNNKEL (reference sequence). Deletions cut 2 bases from V and 8 bases from J, with 14 bases between. This CDR3 contains 14 residues. The CDR3: CASSQLTGGGTQYF. The CDR3 nucleotides are TGTGCCAGCAGCCAACTCACAGGCGGTGGTACGCAGTATTTT.

The chain links TRBV11-2 to TRBJ2-1; D is uncertain. V lost 2 bases and J 9 bases, leaving 2 bases between the germline ends. The germline gives CDR1 SGHAT, CDR2 FQNNGV. There are 10 residues in the CDR3. The CDR3: CASSLLEQFF. The CDR3 DNA follows: TGTGCCAGCAGCTTACTTGAGCAGTTCTTC.

This chain connects TRBV6-2 or TRBV6-3 to TRBJ2-5; D might be TRBD2 (5 bases). Germline V gene data show CDR1 as MNHEY and CDR2 as SVGEGT. The CDR3 contains 13 residues. With 7 bases removed from V and 2 bases from J, the gap between germline ends came to 11 bases. CDR3 in amino acids: CASKRAGQETQYF. The CDR3 DNA reads as TGTGCCAGCAAGAGGGCAGGACAAGAGACCCAGTACTTC.

This chain connects TRBV13 to TRBJ1-3; D gene unclear. Germline V lookup: CDR1 PRHDT, CDR2 FYEKMQ (reference sequence). V dropped 5 bases and J dropped 0 bases, with 5 bases sitting between them. The CDR3 totals 13 residues. CDR3 in amino acids: CASSANSGNTIYF. DNA for the CDR3: TGTGCCAGCAGCGCCAACTCTGGAAACACCATATATTTT.

As concerns this clonotype: One end of the junction is discordant with germline, which a read error may explain. This rearrangement joins TRBV20-1 to TRBJ2-3; D is unclear. CDR3 length: 12 residues. The germline V gene has CDR1 DFQATT and CDR2 SNEGSKA (reference sequence). The CDR3 here is CSAIHSRDTQYF. The CDR3 coding sequence is TGCAGTGCTATACACAGCAGAGATACGCAGTATTTT.

The chain is built from TRBV29-1 and TRBJ1-2; a possible D gene is TRBD1 (5 bases). The CDR3 runs to 13 residues. V was cut by 2 bases and J by 7 bases, with 14 bases left in between. Germline CDR1 is SQVTM and CDR2 is ANQGSEA. As DNA, the CDR3 is TGCAGCGTTGAACTTCAGACGGGGGGTGGCTACACCTTC. It specifies CSVELQTGGGYTF.

This clonotype was recorded a few times. CDR3 nucleotides: TGTGCCAGCAGTTTACAGGGGCGAGAGACCCAGTACTTC. This sequence encodes CASSLQGRETQYF. The V gene is TRBV6-5, the J gene TRBJ2-5; TRBD1 agrees at 7 bases. The CDR3 runs to 13 residues. Germline CDR1 and CDR2: MNHEY and SVGAGI. The junction had 3 bases not matched to a gene; V was cut back by 4 bases and J by 4 bases.

This chain links TRBV2 with TRBJ2-2, with 8 positions matching TRBD1. Germline CDR1 is SNHLY and CDR2 is FYNNEI. V gave up 6 bases and J gave up 3 bases; unmatched junction bases: 6. The CDR3 extends over 15 amino acids. The CDR3 DNA is TGTGCCAGCAGCCGACAGGGGTGGGACACCGGGGAGCTGTTTTTT. It encodes CASSRQGWDTGELFF.

The CDR3 DNA reads TGTGCCAGCAGCACATGGGGGTCACCCCTCCACTTT. Its translation is CASSTWGSPLHF. V usage is TRBV7-2 and J usage is TRBJ1-6, with a tentative D call TRBD1 (5 bases). From germline, CDR1 is SGHTA and CDR2 FQGNSA. V gave up 5 bases and J gave up 10 bases, with 9 bases separating them. This CDR3 is 12 amino acids long.

This chain connects TRBV29-1 to TRBJ2-2, with D unclear. V was cut by 8 bases and J by 4 bases, with 8 bases left in between. The CDR3 runs to 11 residues. In germline, CDR1 is SQVTM, CDR2 ANQGSEA. Here the CDR3 DNA reads TGCAGCCTGCCGCCCACCGGGGAGCTGTTTTTT. Amino acids: CSLPPTGELFF.

The rearrangement joins TRBV6-6 to TRBJ2-7; a possible D gene is TRBD2 (5 bases). Germline V gene data show CDR1 as MNHNY and CDR2 as SVGAGI (reference sequence). Between the trimmed V and J ends, which lost 4 bases and 5 bases, there was a span of 12 bases. This CDR3 contains 13 residues. The CDR3 coding sequence is TGTGCCAGCAGTTTCCCGCCGAGGGACGAGCAGTACTTC. Its protein is CASSFPPRDEQYF.

The rearrangement links TRBV29-1 to TRBJ1-2; possible D gene TRBD1, 6 bases. There are 11 residues in the CDR3. V dropped 4 bases and J dropped 10 bases, with 13 bases sitting between them. CDR1 is SQVTM and CDR2 is ANQGSEA in the germline V gene. This chain's CDR3 is CSVGQVEDYTF. In DNA form, the CDR3 reads TGCAGCGTTGGACAGGTCGAAGACTACACCTTC.

This chain uses TRBV5-1 with TRBJ2-1; possible D gene TRBD2, 6 bases. The CDR3 has 14 residues. V lost 0 bases and J 8 bases, leaving 12 bases between the germline ends. Germline V CDR1 and CDR2: SGHRS, YFSETQ. The CDR3 DNA follows: TGCGCCAGCAGCTTGGGGCTAGCGCTGGATGAGCAGTTCTTC. Residues: CASSLGLALDEQFF.

This rearrangement joins TRBV5-4 to TRBJ2-5; D perhaps matches TRBD2 (5 bases). The germline V and J ends were trimmed by 6 bases and 5 bases, with 20 bases remaining between them. Germline V gene sequence: CDR1 SGHNT, CDR2 YYREEE (reference sequence). This CDR3 has 15 residues. The CDR3 DNA reads TGTGCCAGCAATCCCCCGGGATCACAGCGGGAGACCCAGTACTTC. As protein: CASNPPGSQRETQYF.